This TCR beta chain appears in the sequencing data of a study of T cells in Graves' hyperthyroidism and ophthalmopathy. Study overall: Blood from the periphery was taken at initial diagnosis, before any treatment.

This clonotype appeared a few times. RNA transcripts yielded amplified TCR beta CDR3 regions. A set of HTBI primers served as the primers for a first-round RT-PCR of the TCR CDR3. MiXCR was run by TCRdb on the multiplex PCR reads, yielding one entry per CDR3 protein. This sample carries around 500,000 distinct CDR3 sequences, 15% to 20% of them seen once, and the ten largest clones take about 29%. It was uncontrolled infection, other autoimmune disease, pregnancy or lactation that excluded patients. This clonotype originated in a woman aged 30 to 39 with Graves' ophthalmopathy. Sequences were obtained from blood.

CDR3 coding DNA: TGTGCCACCAGCTTTGACAGGGCCTACGAGCAGTACTTC. Amino acids: CATSFDRAYEQYF. J is TRBJ2-7 and V is TRBV15; TRBD1 agrees at 7 bases. The CDR3 has 13 residues. Germline trimming cut 5 bases from V and 2 bases from J; bases unmatched to any gene: 3. CDR1 is LNHNV, CDR2 YYDKDF, per germline (reference sequence).